This TCR beta chain was sequenced during a study of human T cells and chemical hapten exposure. Time point defined: patch test 2, 6 weeks after DPC sensitization. Stated treatment: therapeutic diphenylcyclopropenone sensitization with weekly scalp DPC. One entry per CDR3 protein results from TCRdb running MiXCR on the RACE reads. The sample has roughly 84,000 distinct CDR3 sequences, 8.5% to 12% seen once. The CDR3 has 14 amino acids. V was trimmed by 5 bases and J by 2 bases, leaving 13 bases between them. CDR1 and CDR2 from the germline V gene are LNHNV and YYDKDF (reference sequence). This sequence was found in a woman aged 50 to 65 with alopecia areata. Some clones in this sample may be carry-over from other donors' samples. The chain recombines TRBV15 with TRBJ2-7; a possible D gene is TRBD1 (5 bases). The sample in question was whole blood, obtained in connection with sensitization to the hapten diphenylcyclopropenone (DPC). The CDR3 spells CATSGAPGPYEQYF. In nucleotides, the CDR3 is TGTGCCACCAGCGGGGCGCCAGGGCCCTACGAGCAGTACTTC.